This passage covers 30 T cell receptor beta chains from one sample sequenced in a study of somatic mutations in cytotoxic T cells in rheumatoid arthritis. Data came from immunoSEQ multiplex PCR; TCRdb stores just in-frame clones and leaves some out. The data hold some 20,000 clones, with roughly 70% observed a single time. The sample taken for sequencing was CD8+ T cells sorted from blood. All receptors derive from a woman aged 60-75 years in good health.

This clone has a handful of counts. The chain has TRBV6-1 and TRBJ2-7, with 8 positions matching TRBD1. V lost 8 bases, J lost 12 bases, and 12 bases stayed unmatched. Germline V lookup: CDR1 MNHNS, CDR2 SASEGT. This CDR3 is built from 12 residues. This CDR3 is CASGQGPPGAYF. The CDR3 DNA follows: TGTGCCAGCGGACAGGGCCCACCCGGGGCGTACTTC.

V and J are TRBV6-6 and TRBJ1-2, with D uncertain. Germline CDR1 MNHNY, CDR2 SVGAGI (reference sequence). CDR3 length: 11 amino acids. V was pared by 6 bases and J by 2 bases, with 4 bases between. The CDR3 DNA reads TGTGCCAGCAGCCCCAACTATGGCTACACCTTC. It codes for CASSPNYGYTF.

The chain uses TRBV9 and TRBJ1-2; TRBD1 matches 7 bases. The CDR3 length is 15 residues. Trimming removed 3 bases from V and 5 bases from J; junction bases left unmatched: 10. CDR1 is SGDLS and CDR2 is YYNGEE in the germline V gene. The DNA for the CDR3 is TGTGCCAGCAGCGAACGACAGGGAAGGGGGTATGGCTACACCTTC. It codes for CASSERQGRGYGYTF.

The gene calls are TRBV2 and TRBJ1-2; D not resolved. The CDR3 totals 15 residues. V was trimmed by 8 bases and J by 6 bases, leaving 22 bases between them. Germline values: CDR1 SNHLY, CDR2 FYNNEI. The CDR3 DNA sequence: TGTGCCAGCGACCCACCGGGCCTGGAGGACCATGGCTACACCTTC. Translating gives CASDPPGLEDHGYTF.

The chain joins TRBV11-2 to TRBJ2-7; 9 bases align to TRBD1. Losses at the gene ends were 0 bases for V and 5 bases for J; bases not matched to a gene: 8. This CDR3 contains 16 residues. Germline V gives CDR1 SGHAT, CDR2 FQNNGV. The CDR3 DNA is TGTGCCAGCAGCTTAGATCGGGGACAGGGCCGCCACGAGCAGTACTTC. Translation gives CASSLDRGQGRHEQYF.

The chain links TRBV6-1 to TRBJ1-2; TRBD1 is a possible D gene (5 bases). Deletions cut 7 bases from V and 4 bases from J, with 19 bases between. Germline V gene lookup returns CDR1 MNHNS and CDR2 SASEGT. This CDR3 contains 15 residues. The CDR3 DNA is TGTGCCAGCAACCGGGGGGGGGTGCTCAGCTATGGCTACACCTTC. It translates to CASNRGGVLSYGYTF.

This chain connects TRBV7-6 to TRBJ1-5; perhaps TRBD1 as D (6 bases). Germline V gene data show CDR1 as SGHVS and CDR2 as FNYEAQ. V was cut by 4 bases and J by 1 base, with 23 bases left in between. This CDR3 has 19 residues. In nucleotides, the CDR3 is TGTGCCAGCAGCTCAGCGGCCCCCTTAACAGGGATAAGCAATCAGCCCCAGCATTTT. It translates to CASSSAAPLTGISNQPQHF.

V usage is TRBV27 and J usage is TRBJ1-5, with a weak D call TRBD1 (6 bases). The ends were cut back, 5 bases at V and 4 bases at J, with 18 bases in the middle. The CDR3 contains 16 residues. CDR1 and CDR2 from the germline V gene are MNHEY and SMNVEV (reference sequence). The CDR3 region has the DNA TGTGCCAGCAGTCCAGGGGCCGGACAAAGGAATCAGCCCCAGCATTTT. This translates into CASSPGAGQRNQPQHF.

The V and J genes are TRBV9 and TRBJ2-7; weak D call: TRBD2 (6 bases). The CDR3 spans 16 residues. CDR1 SGDLS and CDR2 YYNGEE come from the germline V gene. V was clipped by 0 bases and J by 2 bases, with 15 bases between them. CDR3 DNA sequence: TGTGCCAGCAGCGTAGAAGCTAGCGCCTTAACCTACGAGCAGTACTTC. Residues: CASSVEASALTYEQYF.

The genes are TRBV5-4 and TRBJ2-7; D perhaps matches TRBD2 (6 bases). The germline gives CDR1 SGHNT, CDR2 YYREEE (reference sequence). There are 14 residues in the CDR3. Deletions cut 3 bases from V and 3 bases from J, with 13 bases between. The CDR3 sequence: CASSSGERHYEQYF. For the CDR3, the DNA is TGTGCCAGCAGCTCGGGAGAGAGGCACTACGAGCAGTACTTC.

The chain carries TRBV27 and TRBJ2-7, with 10 bases fitting TRBD1. The CDR3 extends over 15 amino acids. The J segment lost 4 bases and the V segment lost 3 bases, leaving 6 bases of the junction unmatched. Germline V gene data show CDR1 as MNHEY and CDR2 as SMNVEV (reference sequence). The CDR3 DNA reads as TGTGCCAGCAGTTTCCGGACAGGGGGGGTTTACGAGCAGTACTTC. This codes for CASSFRTGGVYEQYF.

The CDR3 DNA reads as TGTGCCAGTAGTATGGGAGCACTTGAGGCTTTCTTT. Encoded protein: CASSMGALEAFF. This chain joins TRBV19 and TRBJ1-1, with no clear D. The germline V and J ends were trimmed by 3 bases and 11 bases, with 13 bases remaining between them. This CDR3 region has 12 residues. Germline CDR1 LNHDA, CDR2 SQIVND (reference sequence).

V is TRBV9 and J is TRBJ1-2, with a weak D call TRBD1 (6 bases). CDR1 SGDLS and CDR2 YYNGEE come from the germline V gene. CDR3 size: 15 residues. Deletions cut 4 bases from V and 3 bases from J, with 16 bases between. The DNA of the CDR3 is TGTGCCAGCAGCCCTGATAGGGGGGGAGACTATGGCTACACCTTC. Amino acids: CASSPDRGGDYGYTF.

The rearrangement links TRBV7-9 to TRBJ2-7; 12 nucleotides agree with TRBD2. The ends lost 7 bases at V and 2 bases at J; junction bases unmatched: 3. Germline values: CDR1 SEHNR, CDR2 FQNEAQ (reference sequence). This CDR3 is 14 amino acids long. CDR3 nucleotides: TGTGCCAGCACCTCTAGCGGGAGGGCCTACGAGCAGTACTTC. It translates to CASTSSGRAYEQYF.

V and J are TRBV7-9 and TRBJ2-1; D gene unclear. Trimming removed 5 bases at V and 0 bases at J, with 11 bases between. Germline-derived CDR1 and CDR2 are SEHNR and FQNEAQ (reference sequence). This CDR3 contains 15 residues. CDR3 region: CASSPSESSYNEQFF. CDR3 sequence (DNA): TGTGCCAGCAGCCCCAGCGAAAGCTCCTACAATGAGCAGTTCTTC.

The CDR3 DNA sequence: TGCAGCGTTGAAGATCGGGACTCCTACGAGCAGTACTTC. It is translated as CSVEDRDSYEQYF. The gene calls are TRBV29-1 and TRBJ2-7, with D possibly being TRBD2 (5 bases). The CDR3 totals 13 residues. The germline gives CDR1 SQVTM, CDR2 ANQGSEA. Trimming stripped 0 bases from V and 0 bases from J, with 6 bases between.

V is TRBV9 and J is TRBJ1-1, with TRBD1 identical over 9 bases. The CDR3 contains 14 residues. With 3 bases clipped from V and 5 bases from J, the junction kept 5 bases outside the gene matches. Per the germline V gene, CDR1 is SGDLS and CDR2 is YYNGEE. In DNA form, the CDR3 reads TGTGCCAGCAGCGAGGGGACAGGGTTGACTGAAGCTTTCTTT. Its translation: CASSEGTGLTEAFF.

The V and J genes are TRBV11-3 and TRBJ2-1; D remains unclear. The CDR3 is 15 residues long. The V gene's germline CDR1 is SGHNT and CDR2 YENEEA. The germline V and J ends were trimmed by 0 bases and 1 base, with 7 bases remaining between them. CDR3 nucleotides: TGTGCCAGCAGCTTAGAGGTAGGGTCCTACAATGAGCAGTTCTTC. Its protein is CASSLEVGSYNEQFF. Drawing the rest from reference TRBV11-3 and TRBJ2-1, the complete variable domain is EAGVVQSPRYKIIEKKQPVAFWCNPISGHNTLYWYLQNLGQGPELLIRYENEEAVDDSQLPKDRFSAERLKGVDSTLKIQPAELGDSAVYLCASSLEVGSYNEQFFGPGTRLTVL.

The chain uses TRBV7-9 and TRBJ2-1; D is uncertain. V gave up 1 base and J gave up 9 bases, with 13 bases separating them. Germline V gene data show CDR1 as SEHNR and CDR2 as FQNEAQ (reference sequence). The length of the CDR3 is 14 residues. As DNA, the CDR3 is TGTGCCAGCAGCTTAGAAGTGCTTAAGATTGAGCAGTTCTTC. Protein: CASSLEVLKIEQFF.

The V gene is TRBV10-1, the J gene TRBJ1-6, with 7 bases that match TRBD1. Unmatched junction bases numbered 8, after V lost 2 bases and J lost 7 bases. The length of the CDR3 is 16 residues. Germline CDR1 and CDR2: WNHNN and SYGVQD (reference sequence). CDR3 in DNA: TGCGCCAGCAGTGAGCGAGGACGGGACAGAAATTCACCCCTCCACTTT. As protein: CASSERGRDRNSPLHF.

The genes are TRBV6-1 and TRBJ1-1; D may be TRBD1 (6 bases). Germline V lookup: CDR1 MNHNS, CDR2 SASEGT. V lost 2 bases and J 1 base, leaving 11 bases between the germline ends. The length of the CDR3 is 15 residues. The CDR3 protein is CASSERTRGNTEAFF. The CDR3 bases are TGTGCCAGCAGTGAAAGGACCAGGGGGAACACTGAAGCTTTCTTT.

Only a few counts were recorded for this clone. The CDR3 coding sequence is TGCGCCAGCAGCGACCGAAACGAAGCCGGGGAGCTGTTTTTT. It specifies CASSDRNEAGELFF. The chain links TRBV10-1 to TRBJ2-2; D ambiguous. Germline V gene sequence: CDR1 WNHNN, CDR2 SYGVQD (reference sequence). The V and J ends lost 6 bases and 6 bases respectively, with 14 bases between them. The length of the CDR3 is 14 residues.

This chain connects TRBV4-1 to TRBJ2-5; 7 bases map to TRBD2. CDR1 and CDR2 (germline): MGHRA, YSYEKL. The CDR3 is 17 amino acids. V lost 2 bases, J lost 0 bases, and 9 bases stayed unmatched. CDR3 in amino acids: CASSQRLTAGYQETQYF. The CDR3 DNA reads TGCGCCAGCAGCCAACGGCTGACAGCGGGGTACCAAGAGACCCAGTACTTC.

This sequence joins TRBV19 and TRBJ1-1, with 7 bases fitting TRBD1. Trimming cost V 6 bases and J 8 bases; bases outside gene matches: 6. Germline lookup yields CDR1 LNHDA and CDR2 SQIVND (reference sequence). CDR3 length: 12 residues. For the CDR3, the DNA is TGTGCCAGTAGCTTACCGACAGGGGAAGCTTTCTTT. Its protein is CASSLPTGEAFF.

The chain links TRBV6-5 to TRBJ2-7; 12 nucleotides align to TRBD2. V was clipped by 6 bases and J by 3 bases; unmatched bases: 6. Germline V CDR1 and CDR2: MNHEY, SVGAGI. The CDR3 spans 15 residues. The chain's CDR3 is CASSLRTSGNYEQYF. CDR3 nucleotides: TGTGCCAGCAGCCTAAGGACTAGCGGGAACTACGAGCAGTACTTC.

V usage is TRBV6-1 and J usage is TRBJ2-1, with D maybe TRBD2 (7 bases). The germline V gene encodes CDR1 MNHNS and CDR2 SASEGT. This CDR3 region has 17 residues. V was shortened by 0 bases and J by 0 bases, with 12 bases between the two germline ends. The DNA of the CDR3 is TGTGCCAGCAGTGAAGCCGGGGGGCACTTCTCCTACAATGAGCAGTTCTTC. Translation: CASSEAGGHFSYNEQFF.

The chain joins TRBV11-2 to TRBJ2-1, with D maybe TRBD2 (6 bases). CDR3 length: 14 amino acids. Trimming took off 5 bases at V and 5 bases at J, with 13 bases between the two ends. Germline V CDR1 and CDR2: SGHAT, FQNNGV. CDR3: CASSVGGPHNEQFF. The CDR3 bases are TGTGCCAGCAGCGTCGGGGGACCACACAATGAGCAGTTCTTC.

This clone appeared once. CDR3 bases: TGTGCCAGCAGCTCCAGGGGGCTCGACAATGAGCAGTTCTTC. This sequence encodes CASSSRGLDNEQFF. The gene calls are TRBV7-2 and TRBJ2-1; TRBD1 aligns across 8 bases. The CDR3 sequence is 14 residues long. The ends lost 4 bases at V and 5 bases at J; junction bases unmatched: 4. Germline CDR1 reads SGHTA; CDR2 reads FQGNSA.

This clone has just one count. The chain is built from TRBV6-1 and TRBJ2-1, with 7 bases that match TRBD2. Looked up from germline, CDR1 is MNHNS and CDR2 is SASEGT. V lost 6 bases to trimming and J lost 1 base; unmatched junction nucleotides: 3. This CDR3 spans 14 amino acids. In nucleotides, the CDR3 is TGTGCCAGCAGGGTTAGCGGGTCCTACAATGAGCAGTTCTTC. Encoded protein: CASRVSGSYNEQFF.

The chain is built from TRBV27 and TRBJ1-1, with D perhaps matching TRBD1 (6 bases). This CDR3 spans 12 amino acids. V was clipped by 5 bases and J by 7 bases, with 11 bases between them. Germline CDR1 is MNHEY and CDR2 is SMNVEV (reference sequence). In DNA form, the CDR3 reads TGTGCCAGCAGTAGGGGGGCCCGTGAAGCTTTCTTT. The encoded protein is CASSRGAREAFF.